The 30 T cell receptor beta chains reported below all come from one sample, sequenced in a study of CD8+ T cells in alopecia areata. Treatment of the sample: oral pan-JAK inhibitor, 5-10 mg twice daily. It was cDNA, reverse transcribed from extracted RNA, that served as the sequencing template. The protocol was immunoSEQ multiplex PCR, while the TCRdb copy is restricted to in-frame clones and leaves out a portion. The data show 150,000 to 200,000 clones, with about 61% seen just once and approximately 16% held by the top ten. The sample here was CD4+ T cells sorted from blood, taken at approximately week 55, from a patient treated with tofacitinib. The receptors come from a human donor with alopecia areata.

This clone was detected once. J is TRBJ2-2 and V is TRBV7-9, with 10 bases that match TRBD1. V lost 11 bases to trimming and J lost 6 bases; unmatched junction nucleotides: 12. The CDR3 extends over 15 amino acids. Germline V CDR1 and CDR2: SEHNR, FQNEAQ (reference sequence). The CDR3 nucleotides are TGTGCCCACGGCGGAGACAGGGGGCGCCCCGGGGAGCTGTTTTTT. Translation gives CAHGGDRGRPGELFF.

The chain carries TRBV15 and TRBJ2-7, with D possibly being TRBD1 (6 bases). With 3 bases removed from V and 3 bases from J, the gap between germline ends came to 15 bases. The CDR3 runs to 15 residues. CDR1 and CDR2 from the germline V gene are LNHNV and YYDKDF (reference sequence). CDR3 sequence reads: CATSSGEGVYYEQYF. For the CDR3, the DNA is TGTGCCACCAGCAGCGGTGAGGGGGTTTACTACGAGCAGTACTTC. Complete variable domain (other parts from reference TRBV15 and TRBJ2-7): DAMVIQNPRYQVTQFGKPVTLSCSQTLNHNVMYWYQQKSSQAPKLLFHYYDKDFNNEADTPDNFQSRRPNTSFCFLDIRSPGLGDTAMYLCATSSGEGVYYEQYFGPGTRLTVT.

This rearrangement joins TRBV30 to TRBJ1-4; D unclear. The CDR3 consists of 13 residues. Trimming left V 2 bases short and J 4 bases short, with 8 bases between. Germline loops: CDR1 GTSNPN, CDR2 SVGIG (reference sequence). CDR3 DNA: TGTGCCTGGAGTTCAGGCCTTAATGAAAAACTGTTTTTT. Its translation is CAWSSGLNEKLFF.

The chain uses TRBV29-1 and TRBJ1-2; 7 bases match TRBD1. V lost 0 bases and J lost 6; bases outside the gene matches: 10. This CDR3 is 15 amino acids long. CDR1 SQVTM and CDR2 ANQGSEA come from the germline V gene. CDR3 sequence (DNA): TGCAGCGTTGAAGAGACCCGACAGGGTCTAAATGGCTACACCTTC. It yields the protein CSVEETRQGLNGYTF.

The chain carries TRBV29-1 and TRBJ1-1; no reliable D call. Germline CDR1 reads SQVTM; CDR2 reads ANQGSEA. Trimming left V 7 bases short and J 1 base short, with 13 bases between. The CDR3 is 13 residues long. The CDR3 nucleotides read TGCAGCGGCGCGCCTGTTGGGAACACTGAAGCTTTCTTT. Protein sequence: CSGAPVGNTEAFF.

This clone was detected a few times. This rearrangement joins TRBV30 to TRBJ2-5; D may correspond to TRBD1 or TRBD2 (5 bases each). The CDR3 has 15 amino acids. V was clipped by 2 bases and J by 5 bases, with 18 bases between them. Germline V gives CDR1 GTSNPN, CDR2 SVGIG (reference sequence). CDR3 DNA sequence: TGTGCCTGGAGTTCGGGGCTGGTTGCTGGGGAGACCCAGTACTTC. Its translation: CAWSSGLVAGETQYF.

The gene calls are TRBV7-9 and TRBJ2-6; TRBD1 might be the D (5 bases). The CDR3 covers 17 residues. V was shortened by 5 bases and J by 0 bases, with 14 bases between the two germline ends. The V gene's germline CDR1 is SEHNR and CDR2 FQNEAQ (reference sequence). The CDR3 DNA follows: TGTGCCAGCAGCCGACCTCCTCAGGGCTCTGGGGCCAACGTCCTGACTTTC. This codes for CASSRPPQGSGANVLTF.

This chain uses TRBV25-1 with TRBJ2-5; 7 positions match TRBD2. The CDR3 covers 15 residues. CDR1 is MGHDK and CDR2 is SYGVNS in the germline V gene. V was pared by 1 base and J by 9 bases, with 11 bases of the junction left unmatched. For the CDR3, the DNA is TGTGCCAGCAGTGAATCCTCCTTGCGGGGGATGGCCCAGTACTTC. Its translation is CASSESSLRGMAQYF.

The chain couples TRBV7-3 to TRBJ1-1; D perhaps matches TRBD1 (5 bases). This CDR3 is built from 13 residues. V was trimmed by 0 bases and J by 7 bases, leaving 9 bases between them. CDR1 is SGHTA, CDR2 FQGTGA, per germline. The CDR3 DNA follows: TGTGCCAGCAGCTTAACCTCCGGGGGTGAAGCTTTCTTT. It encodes CASSLTSGGEAFF.

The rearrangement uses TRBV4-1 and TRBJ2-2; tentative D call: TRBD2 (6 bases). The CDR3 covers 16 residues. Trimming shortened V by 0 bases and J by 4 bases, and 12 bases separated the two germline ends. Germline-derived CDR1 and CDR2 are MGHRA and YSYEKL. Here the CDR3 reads CASSQEATGVTGELFF. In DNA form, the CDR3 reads TGCGCCAGCAGCCAAGAGGCAACGGGGGTCACCGGGGAGCTGTTTTTT.

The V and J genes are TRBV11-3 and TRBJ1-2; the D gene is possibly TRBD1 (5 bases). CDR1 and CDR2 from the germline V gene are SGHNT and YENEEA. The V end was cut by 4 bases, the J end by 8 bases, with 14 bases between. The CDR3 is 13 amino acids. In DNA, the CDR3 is TGTGCCAGCAGCTCCGAAAACAGGCAGGGCTACACCTTC. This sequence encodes CASSSENRQGYTF.

CDR3 nucleotide sequence: TGCAGCGTTGGCCAAGGACAGGGGTTGTATTTT. Its translation: CSVGQGQGLYF. The rearrangement uses TRBV29-1 and TRBJ2-3; 9 bases map to TRBD1. The V and J ends lost 4 bases and 14 bases, in that order; junction bases with no gene match: 7. CDR1 is SQVTM, CDR2 ANQGSEA, per germline. There are 11 residues in the CDR3.

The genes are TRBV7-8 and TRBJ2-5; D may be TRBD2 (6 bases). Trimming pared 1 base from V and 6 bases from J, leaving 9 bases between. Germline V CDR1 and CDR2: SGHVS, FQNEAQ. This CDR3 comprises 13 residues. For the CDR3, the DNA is TGTGCCAGCAGCTTAGAACGGGAGAAGACCCAGTACTTC. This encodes CASSLEREKTQYF.

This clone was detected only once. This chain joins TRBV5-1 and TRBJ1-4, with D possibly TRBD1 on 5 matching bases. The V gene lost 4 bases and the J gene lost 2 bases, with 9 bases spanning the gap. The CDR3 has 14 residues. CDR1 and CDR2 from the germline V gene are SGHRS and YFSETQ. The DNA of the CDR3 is TGCGCCAGCAGCCTCAGGGATACTAATGAAAAACTGTTTTTT. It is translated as CASSLRDTNEKLFF.

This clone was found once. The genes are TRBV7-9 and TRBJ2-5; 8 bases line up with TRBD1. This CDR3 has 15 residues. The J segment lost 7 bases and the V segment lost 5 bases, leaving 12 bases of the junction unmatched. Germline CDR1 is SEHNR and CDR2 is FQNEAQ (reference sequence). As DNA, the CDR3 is TGTGCCAGCAGCCCCTCCGGGACAGGTCCGGGGACCCAGTACTTC. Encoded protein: CASSPSGTGPGTQYF.

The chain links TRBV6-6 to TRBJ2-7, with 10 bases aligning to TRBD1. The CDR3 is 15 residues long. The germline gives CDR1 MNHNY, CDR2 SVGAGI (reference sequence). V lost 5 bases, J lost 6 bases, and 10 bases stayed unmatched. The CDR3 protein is CASSQPGTGEGEQYF. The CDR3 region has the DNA TGTGCCAGCAGTCAACCCGGGACAGGGGAAGGCGAGCAGTACTTC.

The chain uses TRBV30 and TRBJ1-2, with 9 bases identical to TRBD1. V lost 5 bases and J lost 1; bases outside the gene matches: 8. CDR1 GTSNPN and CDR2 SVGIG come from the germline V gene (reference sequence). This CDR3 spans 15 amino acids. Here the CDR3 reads CAWLRDRAINYGYTF. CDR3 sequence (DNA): TGTGCCTGGCTTAGGGACAGGGCGATTAACTATGGCTACACCTTC.

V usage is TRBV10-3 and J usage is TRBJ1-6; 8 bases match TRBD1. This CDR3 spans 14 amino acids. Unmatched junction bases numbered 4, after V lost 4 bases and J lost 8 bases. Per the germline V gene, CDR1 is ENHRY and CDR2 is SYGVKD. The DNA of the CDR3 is TGTGCCATCAGTGGGACAGGGTTAGATTCACCCCTCCACTTT. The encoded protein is CAISGTGLDSPLHF.

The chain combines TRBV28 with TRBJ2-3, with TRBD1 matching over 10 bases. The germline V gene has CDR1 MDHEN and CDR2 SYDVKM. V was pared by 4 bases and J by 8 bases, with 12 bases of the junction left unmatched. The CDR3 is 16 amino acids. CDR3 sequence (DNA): TGTGCCAGCAGTTGGGGACAGGGGCCGATGGATCGTACGCAGTATTTT. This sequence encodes CASSWGQGPMDRTQYF.

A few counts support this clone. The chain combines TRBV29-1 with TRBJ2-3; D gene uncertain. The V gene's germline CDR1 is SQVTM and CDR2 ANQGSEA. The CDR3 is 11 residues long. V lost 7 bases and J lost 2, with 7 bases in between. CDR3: CSATPTDTQYF. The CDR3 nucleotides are TGCAGCGCCACCCCCACAGATACGCAGTATTTT.

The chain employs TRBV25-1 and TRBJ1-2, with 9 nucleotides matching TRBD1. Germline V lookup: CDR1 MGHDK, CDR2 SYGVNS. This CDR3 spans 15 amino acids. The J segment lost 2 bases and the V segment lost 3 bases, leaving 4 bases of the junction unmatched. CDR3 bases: TGTGCCAGCAGTGACCCTGGGACAGGGAACTATGGCTACACCTTC. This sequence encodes CASSDPGTGNYGYTF.

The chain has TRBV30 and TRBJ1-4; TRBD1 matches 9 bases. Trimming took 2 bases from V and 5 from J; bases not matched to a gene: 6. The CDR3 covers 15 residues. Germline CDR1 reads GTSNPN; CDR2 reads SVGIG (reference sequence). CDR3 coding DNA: TGTGCCTGGAGTCCGGGACAGGGTTCGAATGAAAAACTGTTTTTT. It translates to CAWSPGQGSNEKLFF. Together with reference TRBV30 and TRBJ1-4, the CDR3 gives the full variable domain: SQTIHQWPATLVQPVGSPLSLECTVEGTSNPNLYWYRQAAGRGLQLLFYSVGIGQISSEVPQNLSASRPQDRQFILSSKKLLLSDSGFYLCAWSPGQGSNEKLFFGSGTQLSVL.

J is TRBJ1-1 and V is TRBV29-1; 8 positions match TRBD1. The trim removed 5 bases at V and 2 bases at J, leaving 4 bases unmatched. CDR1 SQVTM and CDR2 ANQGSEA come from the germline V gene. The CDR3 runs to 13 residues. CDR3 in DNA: TGCAGCGTTTACAGGGGGATAAACACTGAAGCTTTCTTT. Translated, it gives CSVYRGINTEAFF.

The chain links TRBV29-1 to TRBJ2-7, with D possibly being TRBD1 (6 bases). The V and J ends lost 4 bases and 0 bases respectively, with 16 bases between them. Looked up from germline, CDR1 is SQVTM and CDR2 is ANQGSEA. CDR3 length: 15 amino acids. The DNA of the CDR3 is TGCAGCGTTGCGGCAATCAGGGGCCGCTCCTACGAGCAGTACTTC. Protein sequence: CSVAAIRGRSYEQYF.

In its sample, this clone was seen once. The DNA of the CDR3 is TGCAGTGCTAGATTTGACAATGAGCAGTTCTTC. The encoded protein is CSARFDNEQFF. The chain employs TRBV20-1 and TRBJ2-1; D remains ambiguous. V was pared by 2 bases and J by 5 bases, with 4 bases between. CDR1 is DFQATT, CDR2 SNEGSKA, per germline (reference sequence). CDR3 length equals 11 residues.

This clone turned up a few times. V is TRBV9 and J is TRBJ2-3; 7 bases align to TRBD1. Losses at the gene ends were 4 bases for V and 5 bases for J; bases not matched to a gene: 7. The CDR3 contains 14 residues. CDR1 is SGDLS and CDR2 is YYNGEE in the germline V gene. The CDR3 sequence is CASSSGQVKDTQYF. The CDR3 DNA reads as TGTGCCAGCAGCTCAGGACAGGTAAAAGATACGCAGTATTTT. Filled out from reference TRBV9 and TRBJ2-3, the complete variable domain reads DSGVTQTPKHLITATGQRVTLRCSPRSGDLSVYWYQQSLDQGLQFLIQYYNGEERAKGNILERFSAQQFPDLHSELNLSSLELGDSALYFCASSSGQVKDTQYFGPGTRLTVL.

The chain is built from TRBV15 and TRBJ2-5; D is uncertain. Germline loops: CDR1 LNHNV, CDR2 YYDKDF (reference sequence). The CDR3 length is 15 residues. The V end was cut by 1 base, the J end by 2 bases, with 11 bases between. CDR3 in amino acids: CATSRGRPTQETQYF. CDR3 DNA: TGTGCCACCAGCAGAGGCAGACCTACACAAGAGACCCAGTACTTC.

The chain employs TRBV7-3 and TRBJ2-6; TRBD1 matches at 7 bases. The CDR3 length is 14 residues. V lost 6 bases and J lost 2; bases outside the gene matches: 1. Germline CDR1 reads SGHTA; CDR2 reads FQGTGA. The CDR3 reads CASSQGAGANVLTF. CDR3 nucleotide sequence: TGTGCCAGCAGTCAGGGGGCTGGGGCCAACGTCCTGACTTTC.

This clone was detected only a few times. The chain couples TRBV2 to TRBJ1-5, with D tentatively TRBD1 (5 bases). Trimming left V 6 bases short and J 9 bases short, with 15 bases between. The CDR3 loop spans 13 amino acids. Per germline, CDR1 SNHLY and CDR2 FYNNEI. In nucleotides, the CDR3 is TGTGCCAGCAGGTCGGATCCGGGGGGGCCCCAGCATTTT. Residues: CASRSDPGGPQHF.

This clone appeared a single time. The CDR3 spells CASSAGTSWGYTF. The CDR3 DNA is TGTGCCAGCAGTGCCGGGACCTCTTGGGGCTACACCTTC. The V call is TRBV25-1, the J call TRBJ1-2; TRBD1 is a possible D gene (5 bases). CDR1 and CDR2 (germline): MGHDK, SYGVNS. The CDR3 is 13 residues long. The V end lost 4 bases, the J end lost 8 bases, and 14 bases lay between the germline ends.